The sequence of this TCR beta chain was determined in a study of a mutant IDH1 vaccine in newly diagnosed glioma. Study details: Following radiotherapy alone, or alongside temozolomide cycles, vaccination was started after an interval of 4-6 weeks. Of the patients given treatment, about 62% were male and around 38% were female, and a mean age of roughly 40 years was recorded. Overall study results and limits: There were vaccine-induced immune responses in roughly 95% of the patients.

Using immunoSEQ multiplex PCR, the repertoire was profiled, and TCRdb retains in-frame clones only, with some absent. The data show under 85,000 clones, approximately 85% seen once. As concerns this clone: Its antigen is not identified.

Time point in this sample: week 23, last vaccination. Vaccination comprised doses that each held 300 ug of mutant IDH1 20-mer peptide, plus topical imiquimod. Astrocytomas that were new, WHO grade 3 or 4, IDH1-mutant and ATRX-lost were present in the donors. The source of this sequence is a woman aged 45-59 years with glioma. The sample in question was PBMCs, obtained from a glioma patient whose treatment included an IDH1 peptide vaccine.

The CDR3 sequence: CASSQGQGAWYTEAFF. Written as DNA, the CDR3 is TGTGCCAGCAGCCAAGGACAGGGGGCATGGTACACTGAAGCTTTCTTT. The genes are TRBV27 and TRBJ1-1; 11 bases are shared with TRBD1. Trimming took 6 bases from V and 3 from J; bases not matched to a gene: 9. Germline-derived CDR1 and CDR2 are MNHEY and SMNVEV (reference sequence). The CDR3 is made up of 16 amino acids.